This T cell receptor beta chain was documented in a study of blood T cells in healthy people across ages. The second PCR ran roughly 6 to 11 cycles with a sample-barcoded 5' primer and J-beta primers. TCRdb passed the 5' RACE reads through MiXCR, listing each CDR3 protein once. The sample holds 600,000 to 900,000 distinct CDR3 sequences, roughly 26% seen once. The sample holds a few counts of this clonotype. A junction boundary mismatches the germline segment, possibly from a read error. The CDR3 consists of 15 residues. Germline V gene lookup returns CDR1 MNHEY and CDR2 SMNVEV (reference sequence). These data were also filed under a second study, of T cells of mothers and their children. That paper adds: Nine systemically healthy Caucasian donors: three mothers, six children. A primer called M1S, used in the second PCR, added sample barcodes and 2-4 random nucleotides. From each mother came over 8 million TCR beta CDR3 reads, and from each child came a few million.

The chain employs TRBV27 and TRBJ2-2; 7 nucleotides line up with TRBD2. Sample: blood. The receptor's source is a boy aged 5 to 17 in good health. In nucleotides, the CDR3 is TGTGCCAGCGCTCTGAGAGCGGGGAATACCGGGGAGTTGTTTTTT. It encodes CASALRAGNTGELFF.